This T cell receptor (beta chain) comes out of a study of PD-1 blockade in classical Hodgkin lymphoma. The assay was immunoSEQ multiplex PCR, and TCRdb's table has in-frame clones only and misses some. The table lists more than 95,000 clones, roughly nine tenths of them singletons. This sample's time point: cycle 4 day 1 (C4D1), after 6 weeks of nivolumab. Following autologous stem cell transplantation, relapse occurred in every patient, and exposure to brentuximab vedotin varied. This clone was seen just once. The CDR3 runs 14 residues. Germline V gives CDR1 SNHLY, CDR2 FYNNEI. The V and J ends lost 8 bases and 5 bases, in that order; junction bases with no gene match: 8.

The source material was peripheral blood mononuclear cells (PBMCs), sampled before the fourth cycle of nivolumab. The sequence was collected from a human donor with classical Hodgkin lymphoma. The chain is built from TRBV2 and TRBJ1-4, with 7 bases aligning to TRBD1. CDR3 sequence: CASGPGQLNEKLFF. The CDR3 DNA reads as TGTGCCAGCGGCCCGGGACAGCTGAATGAAAAACTGTTTTTT.